These 12 T cell receptor beta chains were sequenced from one sample in a study of T cell changes during pregnancy in multiple sclerosis. Generated by immunoSEQ multiplex PCR, the TCRdb table keeps only in-frame clones and is missing some. Seen here are roughly 65,000 clones, about 90% observed once, and the top ten hold 1.4% to 1.5%. The source was peripheral blood, collected in the third trimester of pregnancy. Receptor source: a female donor in good health, enrolled as a control in a pregnancy study.

The chain uses TRBV6-4 and TRBJ1-1, with D unresolved. This CDR3 contains 16 residues. Trimming pared 8 bases from V and 0 bases from J, leaving 19 bases between. From germline, CDR1 is MRHNA and CDR2 SNTAGT. The DNA for the CDR3 is TGTGCCAGCTTGAAGACCGAGACATGGTTGAACACTGAAGCTTTCTTT. It yields the protein CASLKTETWLNTEAFF.

This chain uses TRBV7-8 with TRBJ1-3; D remains unclear. V lost 4 bases and J lost 0, with 16 bases in between. The germline CDR1 and CDR2 sequences are SGHVS and FQNEAQ. This CDR3 contains 17 residues. Here the CDR3 DNA reads TGTGCCAGCAGCTCCGAGGGCCGGGGTTACTCTGGAAACACCATATATTTT. Its protein is CASSSEGRGYSGNTIYF.

Only a few counts were recorded for this clone. This chain links TRBV7-2 with TRBJ2-3; TRBD1 matches 8 bases. V lost 4 bases, J lost 2 bases, and 8 bases stayed unmatched. The CDR3 has 16 residues. Germline CDR1 is SGHTA and CDR2 is FQGNSA. The CDR3 sequence: CASSSAGQVVTDTQYF. CDR3 DNA sequence: TGTGCCAGCAGCTCCGCGGGACAGGTGGTCACAGATACGCAGTATTTT.

The chain has TRBV5-1 and TRBJ2-6; D is uncertain. Germline V gene data show CDR1 as SGHRS and CDR2 as YFSETQ. The ends were cut back, 0 bases at V and 1 base at J, with 5 bases in the middle. The CDR3 has 15 amino acids. Here the CDR3 reads CASSLALSGANVLTF. The CDR3 DNA sequence: TGCGCCAGCAGCTTGGCTCTATCTGGGGCCAACGTCCTGACTTTC.

V is TRBV6-1 and J is TRBJ2-7; possible D gene TRBD2, 6 bases. CDR1 and CDR2 from the germline V gene are MNHNS and SASEGT. Between the trimmed V and J ends, which lost 11 bases and 4 bases, there was a span of 12 bases. The CDR3 runs 11 residues. This chain's CDR3 is CAFSRGYEQYF. Here the CDR3 DNA reads TGTGCCTTCTCCCGGGGGTACGAGCAGTACTTC.

This clone was seen just once. The gene calls are TRBV5-1 and TRBJ1-3; no clear D gene. The CDR3 length is 15 residues. The germline gives CDR1 SGHRS, CDR2 YFSETQ. Trimming took off 5 bases at V and 0 bases at J, with 12 bases between the two ends. CDR3: CASRNQGSSGNTIYF. In nucleotides, the CDR3 is TGCGCCAGCAGAAATCAAGGGAGCTCTGGAAACACCATATATTTT.

The chain uses TRBV5-8 and TRBJ1-3, with TRBD1 matching 8 bases. The CDR3 is made up of 13 amino acids. The trim removed 4 bases at V and 7 bases at J, leaving 4 bases unmatched. CDR1 is SGHTS, CDR2 YDEGEE, per germline. CDR3: CASSPTGVNTIYF. DNA for the CDR3: TGTGCCAGCAGCCCGACAGGGGTGAACACCATATATTTT. Supplemented by reference TRBV5-8 and TRBJ1-3, the full variable domain reads EAGVTQSPTHLIKTRGQQATLRCSPISGHTSVYWYQQALGLGLQFLLWYDEGEERNRGNFPPRFSGRQFPNYSSELNVNALELEDSALYLCASSPTGVNTIYFGEGSWLTVV.

This clone was seen once. J is TRBJ1-3 and V is TRBV7-2; D call uncertain. V was shortened by 4 bases and J by 2 bases, with 9 bases between the two germline ends. The germline V gene encodes CDR1 SGHTA and CDR2 FQGNSA. The CDR3 runs 14 residues. This CDR3 is CASSSTITGNTIYF. CDR3 DNA: TGTGCCAGCAGCTCCACAATAACTGGAAACACCATATATTTT.

This clone was counted once. V usage is TRBV7-3 and J usage is TRBJ2-7; D is possibly TRBD2 (6 bases). This CDR3 contains 14 residues. Trimming shortened V by 3 bases and J by 2 bases, and 11 bases separated the two germline ends. Germline V gene lookup returns CDR1 SGHTA and CDR2 FQGTGA. CDR3 in DNA: TGTGCCAGCAGCTTCACCGGGGGACCCTACGAGCAGTACTTC. Its translation is CASSFTGGPYEQYF.

About this clone: The junction departs from germline at one end; a sequencing error may be responsible. The rearrangement uses TRBV7-7 and TRBJ2-2, with D possibly TRBD2 on 6 matching bases. Germline V CDR1 and CDR2: SSHAT, FNYEAQ (reference sequence). The CDR3 contains 15 residues. CDR3 protein: CASSSGGVNTGELFF. The CDR3 DNA is TGTGCTAGCAGCTCGGGCGGGGTGAACACCGGGGAGCTGTTTTTT.

The J gene is TRBJ1-6, the V gene TRBV27; TRBD1 might be the D (6 bases). The CDR3 covers 13 residues. The germline V gene encodes CDR1 MNHEY and CDR2 SMNVEV (reference sequence). Trimming pared 8 bases from V and 7 bases from J, leaving 12 bases between. The CDR3 DNA reads as TGTGCCAGCCGGGGCCAGGGGAATTCACCCCTCCACTTT. This translates into CASRGQGNSPLHF.

The V gene is TRBV7-3, the J gene TRBJ1-1; unclear D gene. CDR1 is SGHTA and CDR2 is FQGTGA in the germline V gene. The CDR3 loop spans 13 amino acids. V was trimmed by 4 bases and J by 1 base, leaving 7 bases between them. The CDR3 sequence: CASSYQQNTEAFF. The CDR3 DNA reads as TGTGCCAGCAGCTATCAACAGAACACTGAAGCTTTCTTT.